What follows are 25 T cell receptor beta chains derived from one specimen sequenced in a study of blood T cell repertoires in COVID-19. Sequencing was performed with immunoSEQ multiplex PCR; in TCRdb, only in-frame clones are kept and a portion is missing. The table lists tens of thousands of clones, more than 85% of them singletons, with around 13% in the top ten. The sequenced sample consisted of peripheral blood. These receptors came from a human donor with active COVID-19. The donor label of this sample is uncertain.

This clone was seen only once. This chain connects TRBV9 to TRBJ2-5; D possibly corresponds to TRBD2 (6 bases). Between the trimmed V and J ends, which lost 3 bases and 5 bases, there was a span of 14 bases. The CDR3 contains 14 residues. CDR1 is SGDLS and CDR2 is YYNGEE in the germline V gene. DNA of the CDR3: TGTGCCAGCAGCGATCGCTTCGGAGGGGAGACCCAGTACTTC. Amino acid sequence: CASSDRFGGETQYF.

V is TRBV20-1 and J is TRBJ1-1, with D hard to call. Germline V gives CDR1 DFQATT, CDR2 SNEGSKA (reference sequence). Trimming removed 3 bases from V and 6 bases from J, with 8 bases in between. This CDR3 comprises 11 residues. CDR3 in DNA: TGCAGTGCTAGCGGGCGGGCTGAAGCTTTCTTT. Translation: CSASGRAEAFF.

This clone was seen once. This chain links TRBV5-1 with TRBJ2-2; a weak D match, TRBD1 (5 bases). Germline V gives CDR1 SGHRS, CDR2 YFSETQ. V was pared by 0 bases and J by 4 bases, with 10 bases between. CDR3 length equals 15 residues. The CDR3 sequence is CASSLVGQGTGELFF. In DNA, the CDR3 is TGCGCCAGCAGCTTGGTGGGGCAGGGCACCGGGGAGCTGTTTTTT.

The chain recombines TRBV9 with TRBJ2-5, with 10 positions matching TRBD2. CDR3 length: 17 amino acids. Germline assignment: CDR1 SGDLS and CDR2 YYNGEE. J was trimmed by 1 base and V by 3 bases; bases with no gene match: 9. CDR3 sequence reads: CASSASGGGIRQETQYF. The CDR3 bases are TGTGCCAGCAGCGCCAGCGGGGGGGGGATTCGCCAAGAGACCCAGTACTTC. Full variable domain (outside the CDR3, taken from reference TRBV9 and TRBJ2-5): DSGVTQTPKHLITATGQRVTLRCSPRSGDLSVYWYQQSLDQGLQFLIQYYNGEERAKGNILERFSAQQFPDLHSELNLSSLELGDSALYFCASSASGGGIRQETQYFGPGTRLLVL.

Details on this clone: Because it lacks the conserved phenylalanine or tryptophan at the end, this CDR3 is likely a read error. The DNA is omitted, as the CDR3 cannot be located on it reliably, and the CDR3 follows TCRdb's listing. J is TRBJ2-7 and V is TRBV25-1; the table assigns TRBD2, which was not confirmed against the DNA. The length of the CDR3 is 9 amino acids, counting both ends. Germline CDR1 MGHDK, CDR2 SYGVNS. This CDR3 reads CASSDPLDD.

This clone was observed a single time. The CDR3 DNA is TGTGCCAGCGTCCGCGACAGGCAGTCACCCCTCCACTTT. The encoded protein is CASVRDRQSPLHF. The V gene is TRBV6-5, the J gene TRBJ1-6; D perhaps matches TRBD1 (6 bases). CDR3 length equals 13 residues. Trimming cost V 8 bases and J 10 bases, with 15 bases left between them. The V gene's germline CDR1 is MNHEY and CDR2 SVGAGI.

The chain couples TRBV28 to TRBJ2-2, with D perhaps TRBD2 (5 bases). The V gene lost 7 bases and the J gene lost 6 bases, with 18 bases spanning the gap. Germline V gene lookup returns CDR1 MDHEN and CDR2 SYDVKM. The CDR3 extends over 15 amino acids. The DNA of the CDR3 is TGTGCCAGCACTATCCCGGAGGCGGGTGCCGGGGAGCTGTTTTTT. Translating gives CASTIPEAGAGELFF.

V and J are TRBV28 and TRBJ2-5, with TRBD2 matching over 7 bases. Germline V gives CDR1 MDHEN, CDR2 SYDVKM. The trim removed 5 bases at V and 5 bases at J, leaving 8 bases unmatched. This CDR3 contains 14 residues. This CDR3 is CASSIGLEGETQYF. CDR3 bases: TGTGCCAGCAGTATTGGACTAGAGGGGGAGACCCAGTACTTC.

The genes are TRBV12-3 or TRBV12-4 and TRBJ2-7, with a weak D call TRBD2 (6 bases). This CDR3 has 11 residues. V was shortened by 7 bases and J by 3 bases, with 7 bases between the two germline ends. The CDR3 loop is CASTGGYEQYF. The CDR3 DNA reads as TGTGCCAGCACCGGGGGCTACGAGCAGTACTTC.

The chain has TRBV27 and TRBJ1-1; D may be TRBD1 (5 bases). The CDR3 loop spans 13 amino acids. CDR1 MNHEY and CDR2 SMNVEV come from the germline V gene (reference sequence). The V end lost 6 bases, the J end lost 6 bases, and 14 bases lay between the germline ends. Written as DNA, the CDR3 is TGTGCCAGCAGATACCTACAGGCTCCTGAAGCTTTCTTT. Amino acid sequence: CASRYLQAPEAFF.

The chain recombines TRBV6-5 with TRBJ2-1, with 7 bases lining up with TRBD2. The CDR3 totals 15 residues. V lost 5 bases, J lost 10 bases, and 14 bases stayed unmatched. The V gene's germline CDR1 is MNHEY and CDR2 SVGAGI. In nucleotides, the CDR3 is TGTGCCAGCAGTAATACCCGGACTAGTGTTTCCGAGCAGTTCTTC. Translated, it gives CASSNTRTSVSEQFF.

This chain uses TRBV3-1 (or the pseudogene TRBV3-2) with TRBJ1-5; D remains unclear. Trimming stripped 0 bases from V and 11 bases from J, with 11 bases between. CDR3 size: 13 residues. Germline CDR1 is LGHDT and CDR2 is YNNKEL (reference sequence). In nucleotides, the CDR3 is TGTGCCAGCAGCCAAGATTTGTTGGGAGCCCAGCATTTT. Its protein is CASSQDLLGAQHF.

V usage is TRBV6-1 and J usage is TRBJ2-7, with no clear D. Trimming stripped 0 bases from V and 2 bases from J, with 2 bases between. Per germline, CDR1 MNHNS and CDR2 SASEGT. This CDR3 is built from 12 residues. The CDR3 loop is CASSEATYEQYF. The CDR3 nucleotides are TGTGCCAGCAGTGAAGCCACCTACGAGCAGTACTTC.

V usage is TRBV9 and J usage is TRBJ2-1, with TRBD2 as a possible D gene (6 bases). Germline assignment: CDR1 SGDLS and CDR2 YYNGEE. Trimming removed 0 bases at V and 9 bases at J, with 16 bases between. The CDR3 has 15 residues. The CDR3 protein is CASSVADGSFGEQFF. CDR3 coding DNA: TGTGCCAGCAGCGTAGCGGACGGGAGTTTCGGTGAGCAGTTCTTC. The full variable domain, rest sourced from reference TRBV9 and TRBJ2-1, is DSGVTQTPKHLITATGQRVTLRCSPRSGDLSVYWYQQSLDQGLQFLIQYYNGEERAKGNILERFSAQQFPDLHSELNLSSLELGDSALYFCASSVADGSFGEQFFGPGTRLTVL.

This chain uses TRBV18 with TRBJ1-3; perhaps TRBD1 as D (6 bases). V was pared by 3 bases and J by 2 bases, with 14 bases between. Per germline, CDR1 KGHSH and CDR2 LQKENI. This CDR3 has 16 residues. CDR3 in amino acids: CASSPSRDMPGNTIYF. In DNA form, the CDR3 reads TGTGCCAGCTCACCCTCTCGGGACATGCCTGGAAACACCATATATTTT.

V usage is TRBV6-2 or TRBV6-3 and J usage is TRBJ2-2; 7 nucleotides agree with TRBD1. The germline V gene encodes CDR1 MNHEY and CDR2 SVGEGT. The ends lost 2 bases at V and 7 bases at J; junction bases unmatched: 4. This CDR3 has 14 residues. Here the CDR3 DNA reads TGTGCCAGCAGTTACAGGGGGCATAACGGGGAGCTGTTTTTT. The encoded protein is CASSYRGHNGELFF.

The chain recombines TRBV7-7 with TRBJ2-5; D is perhaps TRBD1 (6 bases). The CDR3 contains 13 residues. The germline V gene has CDR1 SSHAT and CDR2 FNYEAQ (reference sequence). The V end lost 5 bases, the J end lost 2 bases, and 9 bases lay between the germline ends. CDR3 protein: CASSQDRQETQYF. In DNA, the CDR3 is TGTGCCAGCAGCCAAGACAGGCAAGAGACCCAGTACTTC. The full variable domain, in which reference TRBV7-7 and TRBJ2-5 provide the parts outside the CDR3, is GAGVSQSPRYKVTKRGQDVTLRCDPISSHATLYWYQQALGQGPEFLTYFNYEAQPDKSGLPSDRFSAERPEGSISTLTIQRTEQRDSAMYRCASSQDRQETQYFGPGTRLLVL.

The CDR3 sequence is CASSPGLTTGELFF. In DNA form, the CDR3 reads TGCGCCAGCAGCCCCGGGTTGACGACCGGGGAGCTGTTTTTT. V is TRBV5-1 and J is TRBJ2-2; D remains ambiguous. The germline V gene encodes CDR1 SGHRS and CDR2 YFSETQ. The V end lost 4 bases, the J end lost 5 bases, and 12 bases lay between the germline ends. The CDR3 is 14 residues long.

V gene TRBV28 combines with J gene TRBJ1-3, with D perhaps matching TRBD1 (6 bases). Trimming removed 8 bases at V and 2 bases at J, with 16 bases between. The germline V gene encodes CDR1 MDHEN and CDR2 SYDVKM. The CDR3 runs 15 residues. The CDR3 DNA reads as TGTGCCAGCGGGACACAGGAGTTAGCTGGAAACACCATATATTTT. This codes for CASGTQELAGNTIYF.

V gene TRBV4-3 combines with J gene TRBJ1-5; D is uncertain. Germline V gives CDR1 LGHNA, CDR2 YSLEER. The CDR3 totals 13 residues. Trimming took 1 base from V and 7 from J, leaving 8 bases between them. The DNA of the CDR3 is TGCGCCAGCAGCCAAGGAATGGAGCAGCCCCAGCATTTT. Translation gives CASSQGMEQPQHF.

The rearrangement joins TRBV13 to TRBJ2-3; possible D gene TRBD2, 6 bases. The CDR3 runs 16 residues. Between the trimmed V and J ends, which lost 5 bases and 2 bases, there was a span of 17 bases. Germline CDR1 and CDR2: PRHDT and FYEKMQ (reference sequence). The CDR3 DNA follows: TGTGCCAGCAGCCCTAACGGGAGAATCCCCACAGATACGCAGTATTTT. Protein sequence: CASSPNGRIPTDTQYF.

This clone appeared a single time. The chain has TRBV9 and TRBJ2-1, with TRBD2 identical over 9 bases. Germline trimming cut 4 bases from V and 3 bases from J; bases unmatched to any gene: 5. Germline CDR1 SGDLS, CDR2 YYNGEE. This CDR3 is 15 amino acids long. The CDR3 region has the DNA TGTGCCAGCAGCCCCTCTAGCGGGAACTACAATGAGCAGTTCTTC. Amino acids: CASSPSSGNYNEQFF.

The chain has TRBV18 and TRBJ2-1; TRBD2 agrees at 12 bases. Unmatched junction bases numbered 0, after V lost 3 bases and J lost 6 bases. The CDR3 runs to 14 residues. Germline loops: CDR1 KGHSH, CDR2 LQKENI. CDR3 coding DNA: TGTGCCAGCTCACCGACTAGCGGGAGCAATGAGCAGTTCTTC. The encoded protein is CASSPTSGSNEQFF.

The V call is TRBV3-1 (or the pseudogene TRBV3-2), the J call TRBJ1-2; possibly TRBD1 for D (5 bases). The CDR3 runs 14 residues. V lost 0 bases and J lost 7, with 12 bases in between. From germline, CDR1 is LGHDT and CDR2 YNNKEL (reference sequence). CDR3 loop: CASSQDVGEAGYTF. CDR3 sequence (DNA): TGTGCCAGCAGCCAAGATGTGGGGGAGGCTGGCTACACCTTC.

V and J are TRBV5-6 and TRBJ2-1, with 9 bases identical to TRBD1. CDR3 length: 14 amino acids. Germline V gives CDR1 SGHDT, CDR2 YYEEEE. V lost 4 bases to trimming and J lost 7 bases; unmatched junction nucleotides: 6. The CDR3 region has the DNA TGTGCCAGCAGCCCCGGGACAGGGTATAATGAGCAGTTCTTC. Amino acid sequence: CASSPGTGYNEQFF.